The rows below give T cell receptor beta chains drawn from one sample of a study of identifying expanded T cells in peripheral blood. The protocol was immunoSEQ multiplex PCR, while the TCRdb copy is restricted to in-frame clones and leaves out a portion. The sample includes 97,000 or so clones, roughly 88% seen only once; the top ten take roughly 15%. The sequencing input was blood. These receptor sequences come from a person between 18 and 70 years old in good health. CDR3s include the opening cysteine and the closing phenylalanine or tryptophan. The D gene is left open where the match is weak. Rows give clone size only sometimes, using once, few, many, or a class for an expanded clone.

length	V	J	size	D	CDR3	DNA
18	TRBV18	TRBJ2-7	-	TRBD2	CASSPPALTSGRVGEQYF	TGTGCCAGCTCACCACCGGCCCTGACTAGCGGGAGAGTGGGGGAGCAGTACTTC
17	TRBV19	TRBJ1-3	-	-	CASSLRGPSSSGNTIYF	TGTGCCAGTAGTCTTCGAGGGCCTTCGAGCTCTGGAAACACCATATATTTT
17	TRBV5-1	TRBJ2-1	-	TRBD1	CASSSPNHETGNNEQFF	TGCGCCAGCAGCTCCCCTAACCACGAGACAGGGAACAATGAGCAGTTCTTC
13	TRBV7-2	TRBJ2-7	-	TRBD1	CASSSWDSLEQYF	TGTGCCAGCAGCTCTTGGGACAGCCTCGAGCAGTACTTC
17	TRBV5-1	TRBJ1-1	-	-	CASSLPERTYMNTEAFF	TGCGCCAGCAGCCTCCCGGAGAGGACCTATATGAACACTGAAGCTTTCTTT
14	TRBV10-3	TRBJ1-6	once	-	CAISGGDHNSPLHF	TGTGCCATCAGTGGGGGTGACCATAATTCACCCCTCCACTTT
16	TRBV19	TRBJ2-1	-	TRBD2	CASTPRLAGTTREQFF	TGTGCCAGTACCCCCCGGCTAGCGGGGACGACCAGGGAGCAGTTCTTC
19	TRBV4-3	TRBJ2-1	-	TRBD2	CASSPRSGTSGGVYNEQFF	TGCGCCAGCAGCCCCAGGTCAGGGACTAGCGGGGGGGTCTACAATGAGCAGTTCTTC
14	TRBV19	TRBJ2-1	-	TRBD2	CASKLAGNLDEQFF	TGTGCCAGTAAACTAGCGGGCAACCTAGATGAGCAGTTCTTC
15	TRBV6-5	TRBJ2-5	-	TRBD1	CASSRTGGGQETQYF	TGTGCCAGCAGTAGGACAGGGGGCGGTCAAGAGACCCAGTACTTC
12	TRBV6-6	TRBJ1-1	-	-	CASTFRNTEAFF	TGTGCCAGCACCTTCCGGAACACTGAAGCTTTCTTT
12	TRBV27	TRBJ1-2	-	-	CASSFRGGGYTF	TGTGCCAGCAGTTTCAGAGGCGGGGGCTACACCTTC
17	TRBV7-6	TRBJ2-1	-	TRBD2	CASSLTERGGLYNEQFF	TGTGCCAGCAGCTTAACGGAGCGGGGGGGCCTCTACAATGAGCAGTTCTTC
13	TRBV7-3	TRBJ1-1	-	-	CASSLDVNTEAFF	TGTGCCAGCAGCTTAGACGTGAACACTGAAGCTTTCTTT
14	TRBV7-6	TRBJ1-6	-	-	CASSGGRHNSPLHF	TGTGCCAGCAGCGGCGGAAGACACAATTCACCCCTCCACTTT
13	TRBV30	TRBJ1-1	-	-	CAWSVGLDTEAFF	TGTGCCTGGAGTGTGGGGCTAGACACTGAAGCTTTCTTT
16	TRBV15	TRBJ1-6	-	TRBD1	CATSRDRDPGGSPLHF	TGTGCCACCAGCAGAGATAGGGACCCAGGGGGTTCACCCCTCCACTTT
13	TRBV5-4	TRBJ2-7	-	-	CASSQDGYYEQYF	TGTGCCAGCAGCCAGGACGGCTACTACGAGCAGTACTTC
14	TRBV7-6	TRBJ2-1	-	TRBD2	CASSRTSGRNEQFF	TGTGCCAGCAGTCGGACTAGCGGGCGCAATGAGCAGTTCTTC
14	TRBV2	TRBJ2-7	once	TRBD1	CASSKTGVGYEQYF	TGTGCCAGCAGCAAAACAGGGGTGGGCTACGAGCAGTACTTC
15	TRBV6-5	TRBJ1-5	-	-	CASSPVDSPNQPQHF	TGTGCCAGCAGTCCAGTAGACAGCCCCAATCAGCCCCAGCATTTT
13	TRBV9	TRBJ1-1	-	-	CASSVVVNTEAFF	TGTGCCAGCAGCGTAGTGGTTAACACTGAAGCTTTCTTT
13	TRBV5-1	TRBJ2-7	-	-	CASSFEGSYEQYF	TGCGCCAGCAGCTTCGAAGGTTCCTACGAGCAGTACTTC
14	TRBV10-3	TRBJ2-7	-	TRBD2	CAISEGLAGYEQYF	TGTGCCATCAGTGAGGGACTAGCGGGCTACGAGCAGTACTTC
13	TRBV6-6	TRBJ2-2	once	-	CASRTGLSAELFF	TGTGCCAGCCGAACCGGGCTGTCGGCGGAGCTGTTTTTT
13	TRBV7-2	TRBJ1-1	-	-	CASSLQENTEAFF	TGTGCCAGCAGCTTACAGGAAAACACTGAAGCTTTCTTT
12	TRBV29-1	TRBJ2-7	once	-	CSVELTSSEQYF	TGCAGCGTTGAACTTACCAGTAGCGAGCAGTACTTC